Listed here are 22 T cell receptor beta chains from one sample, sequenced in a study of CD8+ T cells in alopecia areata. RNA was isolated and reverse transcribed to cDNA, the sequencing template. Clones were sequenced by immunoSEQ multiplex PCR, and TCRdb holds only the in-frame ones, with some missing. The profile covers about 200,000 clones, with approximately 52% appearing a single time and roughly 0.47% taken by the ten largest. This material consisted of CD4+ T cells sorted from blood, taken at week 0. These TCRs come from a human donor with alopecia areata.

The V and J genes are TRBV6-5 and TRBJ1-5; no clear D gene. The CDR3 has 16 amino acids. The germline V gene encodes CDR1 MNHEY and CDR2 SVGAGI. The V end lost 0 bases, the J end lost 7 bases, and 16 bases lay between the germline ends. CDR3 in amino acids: CASSYSIPLSSQPQHF. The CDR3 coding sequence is TGTGCCAGCAGTTACTCGATTCCCCTAAGCTCCCAGCCCCAGCATTTT.

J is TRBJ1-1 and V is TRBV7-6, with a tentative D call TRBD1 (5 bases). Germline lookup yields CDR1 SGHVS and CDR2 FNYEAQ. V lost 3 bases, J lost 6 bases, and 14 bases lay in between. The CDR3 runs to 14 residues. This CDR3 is CASSLERRDSEAFF. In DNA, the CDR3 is TGTGCCAGCAGCTTGGAGCGCAGGGACTCTGAAGCTTTCTTT.

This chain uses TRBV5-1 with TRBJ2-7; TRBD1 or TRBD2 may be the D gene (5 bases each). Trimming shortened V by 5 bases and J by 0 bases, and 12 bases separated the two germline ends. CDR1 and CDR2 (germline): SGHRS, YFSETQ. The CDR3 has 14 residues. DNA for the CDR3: TGCGCCAGCAGTGGGGGATCCCCCTCCTACGAGCAGTACTTC. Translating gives CASSGGSPSYEQYF.

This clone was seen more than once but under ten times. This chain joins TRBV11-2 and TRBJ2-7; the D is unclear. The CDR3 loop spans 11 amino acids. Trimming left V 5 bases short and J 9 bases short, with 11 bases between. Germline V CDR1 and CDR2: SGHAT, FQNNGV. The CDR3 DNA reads TGTGCCAGCAGCCATTCAGACGGGCAGTACTTC. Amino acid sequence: CASSHSDGQYF.

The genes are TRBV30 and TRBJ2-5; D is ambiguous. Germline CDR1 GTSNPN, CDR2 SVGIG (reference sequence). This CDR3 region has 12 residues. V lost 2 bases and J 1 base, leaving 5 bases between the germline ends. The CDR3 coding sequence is TGTGCCTGGAGTCAAGTCCAAGAGACCCAGTACTTC. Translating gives CAWSQVQETQYF. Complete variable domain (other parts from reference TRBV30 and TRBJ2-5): SQTIHQWPATLVQPVGSPLSLECTVEGTSNPNLYWYRQAAGRGLQLLFYSVGIGQISSEVPQNLSASRPQDRQFILSSKKLLLSDSGFYLCAWSQVQETQYFGPGTRLLVL.

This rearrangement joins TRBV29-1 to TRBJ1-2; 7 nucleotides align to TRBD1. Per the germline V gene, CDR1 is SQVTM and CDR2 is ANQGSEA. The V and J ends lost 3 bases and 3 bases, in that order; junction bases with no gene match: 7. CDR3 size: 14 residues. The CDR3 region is CSVEKDRRDYGYTF. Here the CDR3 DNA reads TGCAGCGTTGAGAAGGACAGGAGGGACTATGGCTACACCTTC.

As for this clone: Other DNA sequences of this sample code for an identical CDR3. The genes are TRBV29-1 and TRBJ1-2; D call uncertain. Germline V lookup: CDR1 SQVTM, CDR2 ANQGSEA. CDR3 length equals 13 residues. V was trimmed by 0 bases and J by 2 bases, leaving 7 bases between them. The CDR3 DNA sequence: TGCAGCGTTGAAGAGGGGAGGAACTATGGCTACACCTTC. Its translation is CSVEEGRNYGYTF.

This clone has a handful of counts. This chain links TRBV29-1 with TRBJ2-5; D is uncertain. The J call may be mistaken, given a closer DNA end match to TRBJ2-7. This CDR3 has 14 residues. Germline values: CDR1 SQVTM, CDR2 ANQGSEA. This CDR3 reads CSVQTAPGSYEQYF. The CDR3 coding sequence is TGCAGCGTCCAGACTGCGCCGGGCTCCTACGAGCAGTACTTC.

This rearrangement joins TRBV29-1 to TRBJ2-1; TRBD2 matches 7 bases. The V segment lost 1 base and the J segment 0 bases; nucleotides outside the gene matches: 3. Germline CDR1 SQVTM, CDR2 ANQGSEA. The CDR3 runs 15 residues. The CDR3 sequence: CSVEGDYSSYNEQFF. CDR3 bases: TGCAGCGTTGAAGGGGACTACTCCTCCTACAATGAGCAGTTCTTC.

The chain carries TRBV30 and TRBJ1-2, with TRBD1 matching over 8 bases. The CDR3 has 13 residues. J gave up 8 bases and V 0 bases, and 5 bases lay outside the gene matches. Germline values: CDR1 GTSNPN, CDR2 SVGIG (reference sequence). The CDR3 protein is CAWSVRGQEGYTF. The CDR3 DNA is TGTGCCTGGAGTGTCCGGGGACAGGAAGGCTACACCTTC.

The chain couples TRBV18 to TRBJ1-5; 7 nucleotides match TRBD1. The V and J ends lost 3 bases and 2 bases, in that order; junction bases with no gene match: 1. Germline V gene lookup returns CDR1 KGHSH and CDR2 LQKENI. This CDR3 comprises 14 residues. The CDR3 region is CASSPDRGNQPQHF. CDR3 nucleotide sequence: TGTGCCAGCTCACCCGACAGGGGCAATCAGCCCCAGCATTTT.

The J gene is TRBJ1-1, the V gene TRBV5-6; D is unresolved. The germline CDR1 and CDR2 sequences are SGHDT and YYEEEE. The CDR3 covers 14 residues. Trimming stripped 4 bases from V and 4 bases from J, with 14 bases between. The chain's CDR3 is CASSRRDWGTEAFF. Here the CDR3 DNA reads TGTGCCAGCAGCCGCCGCGACTGGGGCACTGAAGCTTTCTTT.

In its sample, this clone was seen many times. Here the CDR3 DNA reads TGTGCCAGCAGTCCCCGGACAGTGAACACCGGGGAGCTGTTTTTT. Translation: CASSPRTVNTGELFF. This rearrangement joins TRBV6-1 to TRBJ2-2, with D possibly matching TRBD1 (6 bases). Germline V gene sequence: CDR1 MNHNS, CDR2 SASEGT. V was cut by 5 bases and J by 1 base, with 11 bases left in between. CDR3 length equals 15 residues.

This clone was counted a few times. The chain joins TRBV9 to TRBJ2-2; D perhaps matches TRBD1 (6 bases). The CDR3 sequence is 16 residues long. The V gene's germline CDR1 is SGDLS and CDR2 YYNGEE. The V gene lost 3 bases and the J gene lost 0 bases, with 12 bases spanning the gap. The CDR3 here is CASSAGQLANTGELFF. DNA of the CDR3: TGTGCCAGCAGCGCTGGACAGCTGGCGAACACCGGGGAGCTGTTTTTT.

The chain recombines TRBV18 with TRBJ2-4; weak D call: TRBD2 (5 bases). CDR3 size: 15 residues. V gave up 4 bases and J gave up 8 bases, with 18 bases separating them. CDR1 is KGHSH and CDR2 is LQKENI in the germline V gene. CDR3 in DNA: TGTGCCAGCTCACTTAGAAGGACTCCCGCCGACATTCAGTACTTC. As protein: CASSLRRTPADIQYF.

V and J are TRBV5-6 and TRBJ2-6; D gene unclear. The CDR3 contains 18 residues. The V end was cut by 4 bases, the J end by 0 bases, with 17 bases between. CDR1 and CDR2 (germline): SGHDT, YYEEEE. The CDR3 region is CASSRESYSISGANVLTF. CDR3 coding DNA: TGTGCCAGCAGCCGCGAGTCTTACTCGATCTCTGGGGCCAACGTCCTGACTTTC.

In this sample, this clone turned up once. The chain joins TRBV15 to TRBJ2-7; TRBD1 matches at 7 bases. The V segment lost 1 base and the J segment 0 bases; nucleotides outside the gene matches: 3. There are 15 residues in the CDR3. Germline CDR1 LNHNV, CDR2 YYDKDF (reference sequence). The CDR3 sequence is CATSRGDRSSYEQYF. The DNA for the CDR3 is TGTGCCACCAGCAGAGGGGACAGAAGCTCCTACGAGCAGTACTTC.

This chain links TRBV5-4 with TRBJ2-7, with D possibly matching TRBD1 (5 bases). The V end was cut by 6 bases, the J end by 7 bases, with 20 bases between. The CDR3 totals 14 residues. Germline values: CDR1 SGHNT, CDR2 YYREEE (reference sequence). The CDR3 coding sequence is TGTGCCAGCAAGAGTACGGACACACCTAGGGAGCAGTACTTC. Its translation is CASKSTDTPREQYF.

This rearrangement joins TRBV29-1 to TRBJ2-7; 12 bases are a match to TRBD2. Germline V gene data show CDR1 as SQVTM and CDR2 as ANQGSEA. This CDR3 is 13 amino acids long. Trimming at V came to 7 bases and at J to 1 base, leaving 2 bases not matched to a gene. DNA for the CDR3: TGCAGCGCGGGACTAGCGGGTTCCTACGAGCAGTACTTC. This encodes CSAGLAGSYEQYF.

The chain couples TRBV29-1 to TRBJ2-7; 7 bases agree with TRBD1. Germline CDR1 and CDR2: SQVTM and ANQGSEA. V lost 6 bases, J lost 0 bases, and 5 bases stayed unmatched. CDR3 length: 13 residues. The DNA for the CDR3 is TGCAGCGTATTGACAGGGTTCTCCTACGAGCAGTACTTC. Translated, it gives CSVLTGFSYEQYF.

In nucleotides, the CDR3 is TGTGCCAGCAGCTTAGGACAGTACCCTTACGAGCAGTACTTC. This gives the protein CASSLGQYPYEQYF. The chain has TRBV11-1 and TRBJ2-7; tentatively, D is TRBD1 (5 bases). This CDR3 is 14 amino acids long. V lost 1 base to trimming and J lost 4 bases, with 11 bases between them. Germline V gene lookup returns CDR1 SGHAT and CDR2 FQDESV (reference sequence).

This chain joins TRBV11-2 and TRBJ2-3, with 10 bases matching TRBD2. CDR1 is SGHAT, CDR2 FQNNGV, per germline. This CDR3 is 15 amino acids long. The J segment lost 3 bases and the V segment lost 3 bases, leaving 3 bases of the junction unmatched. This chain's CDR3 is CASSFSGRWTDTQYF. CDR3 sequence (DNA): TGTGCCAGCAGCTTTAGCGGGAGGTGGACAGATACGCAGTATTTT.